The present TCR beta chain was sequenced within a study of cytomegalovirus exposure and HLA in healthy donors. The PCR contained 60 Vbeta and 13 Jbeta primers. TCRdb keeps only in-frame clones here, not all; method: immunoSEQ multiplex PCR. The data show 140,000 or so clones, with around two thirds seen just once and about 1.8% held by the top ten. Germline V gene data show CDR1 as SGHAT and CDR2 as FQNNGV. The V end lost 4 bases, the J end lost 6 bases, and 9 bases lay between the germline ends. This CDR3 has 13 amino acids. The sequencing input was PBMCs. This clonotype was sampled from a male donor in good health and CMV-seronegative. This chain connects TRBV11-2 to TRBJ2-2, with a weak D call TRBD2 (6 bases). In DNA form, the CDR3 reads TGTGCCAGCAGCTCGGGGGAGGCCGGGGAGCTGTTTTTT. Amino acids: CASSSGEAGELFF.